One and the same sample provided the 30 T cell receptor beta chains below, sequenced in a study of blood T cell repertoires in COVID-19. Some clones are missing from TCRdb's copy, which holds only in-frame ones; the method was immunoSEQ multiplex PCR. The sample records more than 85,000 clones, 70% to 90% being singletons. Input material: peripheral blood. All receptors come from a man in his forties or fifties with active COVID-19.

The gene calls are TRBV18 and TRBJ1-1; 10 nucleotides line up with TRBD1. The CDR3 covers 14 residues. Germline CDR1 is KGHSH and CDR2 is LQKENI. With 2 bases clipped from V and 7 bases from J, the junction kept 4 bases outside the gene matches. CDR3 protein: CASSPRQGAGEAFF. CDR3 bases: TGTGCCAGCTCACCAAGACAGGGGGCGGGTGAAGCTTTCTTT. Using reference TRBV18 and TRBJ1-1 for the parts outside the CDR3, the full variable domain is NAGVMQNPRHLVRRRGQEARLRCSPMKGHSHVYWYRQLPEEGLKFMVYLQKENIIDESGMPKERFSAEFPKEGPSILRIQQVVRGDSAAYFCASSPRQGAGEAFFGQGTRLTVV.

This chain joins TRBV5-4 and TRBJ2-3; maybe TRBD2 (5 bases). From germline, CDR1 is SGHNT and CDR2 YYREEE (reference sequence). The CDR3 loop spans 13 amino acids. Trimming removed 2 bases from V and 5 bases from J, with 9 bases in between. The CDR3 sequence is CASSLGLRDTQYF. CDR3 nucleotide sequence: TGTGCCAGCAGCTTAGGACTTAGAGATACGCAGTATTTT.

This clone was counted once. V and J are TRBV19 and TRBJ1-2; D gene ambiguous. CDR1 is LNHDA, CDR2 SQIVND, per germline (reference sequence). The CDR3 loop spans 14 amino acids. Deletions cut 5 bases from V and 2 bases from J, with 12 bases between. CDR3 region: CASSLPRRNYGYTF. Written as DNA, the CDR3 is TGTGCCAGTAGTCTTCCTCGGAGGAACTATGGCTACACCTTC.

CDR3 region: CASSDGAGGPVSSYNEQFF. CDR3 DNA: TGTGCCAGCAGTGATGGGGCGGGGGGGCCTGTTTCCTCCTACAATGAGCAGTTCTTC. The J gene is TRBJ2-1, the V gene TRBV2, with 9 bases aligning to TRBD2. The V gene's germline CDR1 is SNHLY and CDR2 FYNNEI. The CDR3 loop spans 19 amino acids. The V segment lost 3 bases and the J segment 0 bases; nucleotides outside the gene matches: 12. Together with reference TRBV2 and TRBJ2-1, the CDR3 gives the full variable domain: EPEVTQTPSHQVTQMGQEVILRCVPISNHLYFYWYRQILGQKVEFLVSFYNNEISEKSEIFDDQFSVERPDGSNFTLKIRSTKLEDSAMYFCASSDGAGGPVSSYNEQFFGPGTRLTVL.

The J gene is TRBJ1-2, the V gene TRBV27; D not resolved. From germline, CDR1 is MNHEY and CDR2 SMNVEV (reference sequence). The CDR3 loop spans 13 amino acids. V shed 2 bases and J shed 1 base, with 5 bases lying between them. The CDR3 reads CASSLRLNYGYTF. The CDR3, as DNA: TGTGCCAGCAGTTTACGACTTAACTATGGCTACACCTTC.

The chain links TRBV10-3 to TRBJ2-3, with 11 bases identical to TRBD2. CDR1 is ENHRY and CDR2 is SYGVKD in the germline V gene. With V trimmed by 6 bases and J by 3 bases, 5 bases remained unmatched. The CDR3 has 15 amino acids. This CDR3 reads CAIRTGLAATDTQYF. In DNA form, the CDR3 reads TGTGCCATCAGAACGGGACTAGCGGCGACAGATACGCAGTATTTT.

J is TRBJ2-1 and V is TRBV5-1; D gene ambiguous. Germline assignment: CDR1 SGHRS and CDR2 YFSETQ. This CDR3 comprises 16 residues. The V end was cut by 2 bases, the J end by 0 bases, with 12 bases between. The CDR3 nucleotides are TGCGCCAGCAGCTTCCAATCCGTTAGCTCCTACAATGAGCAGTTCTTC. It translates to CASSFQSVSSYNEQFF.

This chain links TRBV6-5 with TRBJ2-3; 8 bases map to TRBD1. The V gene end was trimmed by 0 bases and the J gene end by 3 bases; junction bases not matched to a gene: 5. The CDR3 runs 16 residues. Germline V CDR1 and CDR2: MNHEY, SVGAGI. The DNA for the CDR3 is TGTGCCAGCAGTTACTCAAGCAGGGGGCGGACAGATACGCAGTATTTT. It yields the protein CASSYSSRGRTDTQYF.

J is TRBJ1-4 and V is TRBV13; D is undetermined. The CDR3 is made up of 14 amino acids. Germline V gene sequence: CDR1 PRHDT, CDR2 FYEKMQ (reference sequence). V was trimmed by 5 bases and J by 1 base, leaving 8 bases between them. The CDR3 spells CASSQSQTNEKLFF. As DNA, the CDR3 is TGTGCCAGCAGCCAGTCGCAAACTAATGAAAAACTGTTTTTT.

The chain recombines TRBV6-5 with TRBJ2-1; D is undetermined. CDR3 size: 13 residues. Per the germline V gene, CDR1 is MNHEY and CDR2 is SVGAGI. V lost 5 bases and J lost 10, with 15 bases in between. CDR3 in amino acids: CASSSVGSGEQFF. The CDR3 DNA reads as TGTGCCAGCAGTAGCGTCGGGTCTGGCGAGCAGTTCTTC.

The J gene is TRBJ2-3, the V gene TRBV7-9; 11 bases are shared with TRBD2. This CDR3 contains 19 residues. Germline assignment: CDR1 SEHNR and CDR2 FQNEAQ (reference sequence). Losses at the gene ends were 2 bases for V and 6 bases for J; bases not matched to a gene: 16. CDR3 loop: CASSLLTSGDGGWSDTQYF. DNA of the CDR3: TGTGCCAGCAGCTTACTGACTAGCGGGGACGGAGGTTGGTCTGATACGCAGTATTTT.

This clone has just a few counts. This CDR3 is CAWTGSSYNEQFF. The CDR3 nucleotides are TGTGCCTGGACTGGGAGCTCCTACAATGAGCAGTTCTTC. The V and J genes are TRBV30 and TRBJ2-1; a possible D gene is TRBD2 (5 bases). Trimming removed 4 bases at V and 0 bases at J, with 7 bases between. The length of the CDR3 is 13 residues. Germline-derived CDR1 and CDR2 are GTSNPN and SVGIG (reference sequence).

The chain is built from TRBV20-1 and TRBJ2-7, with 9 bases identical to TRBD2. CDR1 is DFQATT, CDR2 SNEGSKA, per germline (reference sequence). Trimming at V came to 1 base and at J to 10 bases, leaving 2 bases not matched to a gene. This CDR3 is 11 amino acids long. This chain's CDR3 is CSARGGTSQYF. The CDR3 coding sequence is TGCAGTGCTAGAGGAGGGACTAGCCAGTACTTC.

This chain's CDR3 is CASSVEGVEQFF. In nucleotides, the CDR3 is TGTGCCAGCAGCGTAGAGGGGGTGGAACAGTTCTTC. The chain couples TRBV9 to TRBJ2-1, with a tentative D call TRBD1 (6 bases). Germline V gives CDR1 SGDLS, CDR2 YYNGEE. This CDR3 region has 12 residues. Trimming left V 0 bases short and J 13 bases short, with 11 bases between.

This chain links TRBV27 with TRBJ1-5; 7 nucleotides match TRBD1. The CDR3 extends over 15 amino acids. Per germline, CDR1 MNHEY and CDR2 SMNVEV (reference sequence). V shed 6 bases and J 2 bases; nucleotides not matched to a gene: 7. In DNA form, the CDR3 reads TGTGCCAGCAGGACGACAGGGTTAGGCAATCAGCCCCAGCATTTT. Its translation: CASRTTGLGNQPQHF.

The V gene is TRBV29-1, the J gene TRBJ2-2; D is perhaps TRBD2 (6 bases). CDR1 is SQVTM, CDR2 ANQGSEA, per germline. Deletions cut 6 bases from V and 0 bases from J, with 11 bases between. The CDR3 consists of 14 residues. In DNA form, the CDR3 reads TGCAGCGTCATACGGGGGACGAACACCGGGGAGCTGTTTTTT. Residues: CSVIRGTNTGELFF.

The rearrangement joins TRBV6-4 to TRBJ2-1; TRBD1 matches 9 bases. The CDR3 extends over 14 amino acids. V shed 2 bases and J 9 bases; nucleotides not matched to a gene: 5. Germline assignment: CDR1 MRHNA and CDR2 SNTAGT. In DNA, the CDR3 is TGTGCCAGCAGTGACAGGGACAGGGTTGGTGAGCAGTTCTTC. Protein sequence: CASSDRDRVGEQFF.

This clone was seen only once. The chain joins TRBV11-2 to TRBJ2-3, with D tentatively TRBD2 (6 bases). Trimming cost V 5 bases and J 10 bases, with 22 bases left between them. The CDR3 is made up of 15 amino acids. Per germline, CDR1 SGHAT and CDR2 FQNNGV. CDR3 DNA sequence: TGTGCCAGCAGCCGGGACTTAGTCACCGCCTCGGCGCAGTATTTT. Amino acid sequence: CASSRDLVTASAQYF. Together with reference TRBV11-2 and TRBJ2-3, the CDR3 gives the full variable domain: EAGVAQSPRYKIIEKRQSVAFWCNPISGHATLYWYQQILGQGPKLLIQFQNNGVVDDSQLPKDRFSAERLKGVDSTLKIQPAKLEDSAVYLCASSRDLVTASAQYFGPGTRLTVL.

The chain employs TRBV5-8 and TRBJ2-3; tentatively, D is TRBD1 (6 bases). Trimming took 4 bases from V and 8 from J, leaving 23 bases between them. The germline V gene encodes CDR1 SGHTS and CDR2 YDEGEE. This CDR3 comprises 16 residues. CDR3 bases: TGTGCCAGCAGCCCTCCCCTGAACAGGGCTCTAGGTACGCAGTATTTT. It encodes CASSPPLNRALGTQYF. The complete variable domain, with remaining parts taken from reference TRBV5-8 and TRBJ2-3, reads EAGVTQSPTHLIKTRGQQATLRCSPISGHTSVYWYQQALGLGLQFLLWYDEGEERNRGNFPPRFSGRQFPNYSSELNVNALELEDSALYLCASSPPLNRALGTQYFGPGTRLTVL.

The V call is TRBV5-6, the J call TRBJ2-5, with 8 bases fitting TRBD2. CDR1 SGHDT and CDR2 YYEEEE come from the germline V gene. V gave up 4 bases and J gave up 1 base; unmatched junction bases: 6. The CDR3 is 15 amino acids. CDR3 nucleotide sequence: TGTGCCAGCAGCCGGACTAGCCGATCCCAAGAGACCCAGTACTTC. Translating it yields CASSRTSRSQETQYF.

The chain joins TRBV7-8 to TRBJ1-1; 9 bases are a match to TRBD1. The CDR3 covers 16 residues. Trimming took 0 bases from V and 7 from J; bases not matched to a gene: 9. Germline lookup yields CDR1 SGHVS and CDR2 FQNEAQ. For the CDR3, the DNA is TGTGCCAGCAGCTTAGCCTCCGGGACAGGGCCTTATGAAGCTTTCTTT. This gives the protein CASSLASGTGPYEAFF.

The chain employs TRBV20-1 and TRBJ1-1; 8 bases line up with TRBD1. The CDR3 covers 14 residues. The V gene's germline CDR1 is DFQATT and CDR2 SNEGSKA (reference sequence). V shed 3 bases, J shed 4 bases, and the junction held 7 bases outside the gene matches. CDR3 residues: CSASQGAQGTEAFF. In DNA, the CDR3 is TGCAGTGCTAGTCAGGGGGCGCAGGGCACTGAAGCTTTCTTT.

This clone was seen only once. The chain recombines TRBV11-2 with TRBJ1-2, with TRBD1 matching 7 bases. The trim removed 5 bases at V and 8 bases at J, leaving 11 bases unmatched. The CDR3 has 14 residues. Germline values: CDR1 SGHAT, CDR2 FQNNGV. The CDR3 bases are TGTGCCAGCAGCGCATCAACAGGGGTTGAGGGCTACACCTTC. Residues: CASSASTGVEGYTF.

The gene calls are TRBV5-6 and TRBJ2-2, with D unresolved. The CDR3 totals 16 residues. Germline loops: CDR1 SGHDT, CDR2 YYEEEE. V lost 1 base and J 0 bases, leaving 10 bases between the germline ends. CDR3 loop: CASSLRPGSNTGELFF. CDR3 nucleotide sequence: TGTGCCAGCAGCTTGCGACCGGGTTCGAACACCGGGGAGCTGTTTTTT.

This clone was counted once. CDR3 residues: CASSPTDPRAEAFF. The CDR3 bases are TGTGCCAGCAGCCCGACGGACCCGAGGGCTGAAGCTTTCTTT. The chain recombines TRBV7-6 with TRBJ1-1; D is unresolved. This CDR3 has 14 amino acids. Germline CDR1 and CDR2: SGHVS and FNYEAQ. With 5 bases removed from V and 6 bases from J, the gap between germline ends came to 16 bases.

The chain recombines TRBV29-1 with TRBJ1-6; TRBD1 agrees at 7 bases. This CDR3 is 13 amino acids long. The junction had 6 bases not matched to a gene; V was cut back by 6 bases and J by 7 bases. From germline, CDR1 is SQVTM and CDR2 ANQGSEA. CDR3 protein: CSVRGTVNSPLHF. CDR3 in DNA: TGCAGCGTCCGGGGGACAGTGAATTCACCCCTCCACTTT.

This clone has only a few counts. The chain combines TRBV2 with TRBJ1-1; D unresolved. The CDR3 spans 13 residues. Trimming removed 5 bases from V and 2 bases from J, with 9 bases in between. Germline assignment: CDR1 SNHLY and CDR2 FYNNEI. For the CDR3, the DNA is TGTGCCAGCAGTCCGGACTACAACACTGAAGCTTTCTTT. Encoded protein: CASSPDYNTEAFF.

This clone has just a few counts. V and J are TRBV4-1 and TRBJ1-5, with no clear D. The CDR3 contains 14 residues. Per germline, CDR1 MGHRA and CDR2 YSYEKL. The V end lost 0 bases, the J end lost 4 bases, and 7 bases lay between the germline ends. CDR3 nucleotide sequence: TGCGCCAGCAGCCAAGATCCGAGTAATCAGCCCCAGCATTTT. It specifies CASSQDPSNQPQHF.

This sequence joins TRBV19 and TRBJ1-5; weak D call: TRBD1 (5 bases). V lost 2 bases, J lost 3 bases, and 11 bases lay in between. The germline gives CDR1 LNHDA, CDR2 SQIVND (reference sequence). The CDR3 covers 15 residues. The CDR3 sequence is CASSIPGTDNQPQHF. In DNA, the CDR3 is TGTGCCAGTAGTATACCAGGGACTGACAATCAGCCCCAGCATTTT.

This sequence joins TRBV5-1 and TRBJ1-1; TRBD1 matches 8 bases. The junction had 9 bases not matched to a gene; V was cut back by 3 bases and J by 5 bases. Germline CDR1 reads SGHRS; CDR2 reads YFSETQ. This CDR3 contains 15 residues. The CDR3 nucleotides read TGCGCCAGCAGCTCCGGACGGACAGGGAGAACTGAAGCTTTCTTT. This sequence encodes CASSSGRTGRTEAFF.